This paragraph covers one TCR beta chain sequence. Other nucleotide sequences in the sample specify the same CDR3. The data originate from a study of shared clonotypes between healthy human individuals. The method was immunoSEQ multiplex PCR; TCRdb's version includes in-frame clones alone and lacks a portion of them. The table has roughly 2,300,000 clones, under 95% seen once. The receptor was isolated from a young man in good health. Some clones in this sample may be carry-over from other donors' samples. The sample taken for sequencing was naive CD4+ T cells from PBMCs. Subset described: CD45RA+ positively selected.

CDR3 bases: TGTGCCAGCAGGACGACGGCTACTAACTATGGCTACACCTTC. This translates into CASRTTATNYGYTF. The chain is built from TRBV28 and TRBJ1-2, with D unresolved. Per the germline V gene, CDR1 is MDHEN and CDR2 is SYDVKM. Between the trimmed V and J ends, which lost 6 bases and 0 bases, there was a span of 11 bases. This CDR3 has 14 amino acids.